The 12 T cell receptor beta chains reported below all come from one sample, sequenced in a study of blood T cells in healthy people across ages. Primers used in a second PCR of about 7 to 11 cycles were a sample-barcoded 5' primer and a J-beta primer mix. TCRdb processed the 5' RACE reads anew with MiXCR; each CDR3 protein has one entry. The sample includes 550,000 to 750,000 distinct CDR3 sequences, around 20% seen only once; the top ten take roughly 3.6%. Sequencing was performed on blood. The receptors shown here come from a man aged 70 or older in good health.

The rearrangement joins TRBV6-2 or TRBV6-3 to TRBJ2-2, with TRBD2 matching over 7 bases. This CDR3 comprises 21 residues. V was clipped by 10 bases and J by 0 bases; unmatched bases: 26. Germline CDR1 MNHEY, CDR2 SVGEGT. CDR3 loop: CATKGPEVTSRRLANTGELFF. CDR3 in DNA: TGTGCCACCAAAGGCCCGGAGGTGACTAGCAGGAGGCTCGCGAACACCGGGGAGCTGTTTTTT.

The table lists this clonotype with a few counts. The chain couples TRBV20-1 to TRBJ1-1; D unresolved. CDR1 and CDR2 (germline): DFQATT, SNEGSKA (reference sequence). Trimming removed 6 bases at V and 4 bases at J, with 12 bases between. The CDR3 runs to 12 residues. CDR3 nucleotides: TGCAGTGCCCCGACGGGCCGCACTGAAGCTTTCTTT. Amino acids: CSAPTGRTEAFF.

The chain joins TRBV7-9 to TRBJ2-7; 9 bases agree with TRBD1. Germline values: CDR1 SEHNR, CDR2 FQNEAQ (reference sequence). After removal of 7 bases from V and 2 bases from J, the junction contained 9 bases not matched to a gene. CDR3 size: 15 residues. Here the CDR3 DNA reads TGTGCCAGCAACCGTGACAGGGGGGGAACCTACGAGCAGTACTTC. Translation: CASNRDRGGTYEQYF.

In this sample, this clonotype turned up a few times. CDR3 nucleotide sequence: TGTGCCAGCAGCTCCGGGACTAGCGTAAGGGAGACCCAGTACTTC. This sequence encodes CASSSGTSVRETQYF. V is TRBV5-4 and J is TRBJ2-5; 10 bases line up with TRBD2. V shed 3 bases and J 5 bases; nucleotides not matched to a gene: 7. This CDR3 spans 15 amino acids. Germline V CDR1 and CDR2: SGHNT, YYREEE (reference sequence).

V and J are TRBV6-2 or TRBV6-3 and TRBJ1-3, with D possibly matching TRBD1 (5 bases). CDR1 is MNHEY, CDR2 SVGEGT, per germline. Trimming cost V 5 bases and J 0 bases, with 8 bases left between them. The CDR3 length is 14 residues. CDR3 sequence: CASSRTSSGNTIYF. In DNA form, the CDR3 reads TGTGCCAGCAGTCGGACAAGCTCTGGAAACACCATATATTTT.

There are a few counts of this clonotype. The chain is built from TRBV7-9 and TRBJ2-7, with unresolved D. The CDR3 runs 13 residues. V was cut by 3 bases and J by 0 bases, with 6 bases left in between. The germline CDR1 and CDR2 sequences are SEHNR and FQNEAQ (reference sequence). CDR3: CASSFLGSYEQYF. The CDR3 DNA sequence: TGTGCCAGCAGCTTCTTGGGCTCCTACGAGCAGTACTTC.

The chain combines TRBV20-1 with TRBJ2-7; weak D call: TRBD2 (6 bases). Trimming shortened V by 4 bases and J by 3 bases, and 16 bases separated the two germline ends. Germline-derived CDR1 and CDR2 are DFQATT and SNEGSKA (reference sequence). CDR3 length: 14 residues. CDR3 DNA sequence: TGCAGTGCTACCCTCGGGACTGAAATCTACGAGCAGTACTTC. Protein sequence: CSATLGTEIYEQYF.

This clonotype has more than one count but fewer than ten. J is TRBJ2-7 and V is TRBV2; TRBD1 or TRBD2 may be the D gene (5 bases each). V was shortened by 6 bases and J by 2 bases, with 20 bases between the two germline ends. The CDR3 is 16 residues long. Germline V gene lookup returns CDR1 SNHLY and CDR2 FYNNEI. This CDR3 is CASRKQSGTVTYEQYF. In nucleotides, the CDR3 is TGTGCCAGCAGGAAACAATCCGGGACGGTCACCTACGAGCAGTACTTC. The full variable domain, completed using reference TRBV2 and TRBJ2-7, is EPEVTQTPSHQVTQMGQEVILRCVPISNHLYFYWYRQILGQKVEFLVSFYNNEISEKSEIFDDQFSVERPDGSNFTLKIRSTKLEDSAMYFCASRKQSGTVTYEQYFGPGTRLTVT.

This clonotype has only a few counts. This chain joins TRBV6-2 or TRBV6-3 and TRBJ2-1; the match to TRBD2 covers 8 bases. With V trimmed by 6 bases and J by 2 bases, 3 bases remained unmatched. The CDR3 consists of 14 residues. Germline CDR1 is MNHEY and CDR2 is SVGEGT. CDR3 DNA: TGTGCCAGCAGCATAGCGGGACCCTACAATGAGCAGTTCTTC. It translates to CASSIAGPYNEQFF.

This clonotype was observed a few times. The V call is TRBV20-1, the J call TRBJ2-5, with 9 positions matching TRBD1. Germline V gene lookup returns CDR1 DFQATT and CDR2 SNEGSKA (reference sequence). This CDR3 comprises 15 residues. Trimming cost V 0 bases and J 4 bases; bases outside gene matches: 6. Written as DNA, the CDR3 is TGCAGTGCTAGAGATACAAGGACAGGGGTAGAGACCCAGTACTTC. It translates to CSARDTRTGVETQYF.

The chain combines TRBV12-3 or TRBV12-4 with TRBJ1-1; a weak D match, TRBD1 (6 bases). CDR3 length: 15 residues. The germline V and J ends were trimmed by 5 bases and 0 bases, with 13 bases remaining between them. The CDR3 loop is CASSRNTGLNTEAFF. As DNA, the CDR3 is TGTGCCAGCAGTCGGAACACAGGGTTGAACACTGAAGCTTTCTTT.

This chain joins TRBV9 and TRBJ1-3, with D tentatively TRBD1 (5 bases). Germline V lookup: CDR1 SGDLS, CDR2 YYNGEE. V lost 4 bases and J 5 bases, leaving 19 bases between the germline ends. CDR3 size: 16 residues. The CDR3 nucleotides read TGTGCCAGCAGCCCTCGTGGGGCCACCTCCAGAAACACCATATATTTT. Translation gives CASSPRGATSRNTIYF.